Shown below are 10 T cell receptor beta chains from a single sample sequenced in a study of T cells after yellow fever vaccination. TCRdb independently ran MiXCR on the 5' RACE reads; one entry per CDR3 protein. The sample lists about 320,000 distinct CDR3 sequences, around 6.8% occurring once. The sequencing used PBMCs, collected 45 days after the first yellow fever vaccination. The source of these receptors is a man between 18 and 35 years old who received the YFV17D yellow fever vaccine.

This clonotype appeared many times. V and J are TRBV7-9 and TRBJ2-7, with D uncertain. The CDR3 covers 13 residues. In germline, CDR1 is SEHNR, CDR2 FQNEAQ (reference sequence). V lost 5 bases and J 7 bases, leaving 15 bases between the germline ends. The CDR3 region is CASSPGRLLEQYV. The CDR3 coding sequence is TGTGCCAGCAGCCCTGGACGTCTACTAGAGCAGTACGTC.

The chain is built from TRBV20-1 and TRBJ2-3; D ambiguous. This CDR3 contains 12 residues. Germline values: CDR1 DFQATT, CDR2 SNEGSKA (reference sequence). The CDR3 protein is CSPMTQVDTQYF. The CDR3 DNA is TGCAGCCCAATGACCCAAGTGGATACGCAGTATTTT.

This clonotype was picked up many times. The gene calls are TRBV5-1 and TRBJ2-1; TRBD1 agrees at 10 bases. The germline V gene has CDR1 SGHRS and CDR2 YFSETQ. The V and J ends lost 4 bases and 3 bases, in that order; junction bases with no gene match: 4. This CDR3 is built from 15 residues. The DNA of the CDR3 is TGCGCCAGCAGCATCCGGGACAGGGGCTACAATGAGCAGTTCTTC. Residues: CASSIRDRGYNEQFF.

This clonotype was seen more than once but under ten times. The V gene is TRBV7-2, the J gene TRBJ1-2, with D possibly matching TRBD1 (5 bases). The V and J ends lost 5 bases and 2 bases respectively, with 15 bases between them. The CDR3 totals 15 residues. From germline, CDR1 is SGHTA and CDR2 FQGNSA. This CDR3 reads CASSLRGGGNYGYTF. The DNA for the CDR3 is TGTGCCAGCAGCCTCCGGGGCGGGGGGAACTATGGCTACACCTTC.

This clonotype was detected a few times. The rearrangement links TRBV4-3 to TRBJ2-3; TRBD2 matches at 10 bases. In germline, CDR1 is LGHNA, CDR2 YSLEER. The CDR3 runs 18 residues. J was trimmed by 6 bases and V by 2 bases; bases with no gene match: 14. This chain's CDR3 is CASSQHKPGLASRDTQYF. The CDR3 region has the DNA TGCGCCAGCAGCCAACACAAGCCGGGACTAGCGAGTAGGGATACGCAGTATTTT.

The gene calls are TRBV6-6 and TRBJ1-4; D uncertain. Trimming shortened V by 0 bases and J by 15 bases, and 8 bases separated the two germline ends. CDR1 MNHNY and CDR2 SVGAGI come from the germline V gene (reference sequence). The length of the CDR3 is 11 residues. This chain's CDR3 is CASSYSRLVFF. CDR3 coding DNA: TGTGCCAGCAGTTACTCGCGCCTGGTGTTTTTT.

As for this clonotype: One junction end does not reproduce the germline sequence, and a read error may be involved. The V call is TRBV11-3, the J call TRBJ1-1; a possible D gene is TRBD1 (5 bases). CDR3 size: 13 residues. The V gene's germline CDR1 is SGHNT and CDR2 YENEEA. The CDR3 reads CASSLEEGTAAFF. The CDR3 region has the DNA TGCGCCAGCAGCTTAGAAGAGGGGACGGCGGCTTTCTTT.

The chain has TRBV5-4 and TRBJ2-3; TRBD2 matches at 11 bases. CDR1 is SGHNT, CDR2 YYREEE, per germline (reference sequence). V shed 0 bases, J shed 5 bases, and the junction held 8 bases outside the gene matches. This CDR3 has 17 residues. This chain's CDR3 is CASSLGSLAGGGDTQYF. CDR3 nucleotide sequence: TGTGCCAGCAGCTTGGGATCGCTAGCGGGGGGCGGAGATACGCAGTATTTT.

This clonotype was picked up many times. The gene calls are TRBV12-5 and TRBJ2-7, with no clear D. The length of the CDR3 is 10 residues. The V end was cut by 6 bases, the J end by 4 bases, with 4 bases between. Germline assignment: CDR1 LGHNT and CDR2 FRNRAP. The CDR3 nucleotides are TGTGCTAGTGGGGATTACGAGCAGTACTTC. This gives the protein CASGDYEQYF.

This clonotype was observed a handful of times. The rearrangement joins TRBV27 to TRBJ2-7; TRBD2 matches 10 bases. This CDR3 contains 16 residues. V was pared by 5 bases and J by 6 bases, with 13 bases of the junction left unmatched. Germline V lookup: CDR1 MNHEY, CDR2 SMNVEV (reference sequence). The CDR3 nucleotides read TGTGCCAGCAGTAAAAAGGGGCCCGGGACTAGCGCCGAGCAGTACTTC. This translates into CASSKKGPGTSAEQYF.